These T cell receptor beta chains were read from a single sample in a study of radiotherapy plus CTLA-4 blockade in lung cancer. Method: immunoSEQ multiplex PCR; TCRdb's copy keeps in-frame clones and lacks some. Among about 110,000 clones listed, around 85% were seen once. Sequencing was performed on peripheral blood, taken from a patient treated with radiotherapy plus ipilimumab. The receptors derive from a human donor with non-small cell lung cancer that progressed on radiotherapy plus ipilimumab. Some clones in this sample may be carry-over from other donors' samples. The CDR3 runs from the conserved cysteine through the conserved F or W. Fields, in order: clone size, D gene, V gene, J gene, CDR3 DNA, CDR3 protein. D genes are given only for firm matches. Expanded clones are given a class, and other clones once, few, many or no size at all.

once	TRBD2	TRBV10-3	TRBJ2-6	TGTGCCATCAGTGGGCCTTACGGGGGGAGCTCTGGGGCCAACGTCCTGACTTTC	CAISGPYGGSSGANVLTF
NA	NA	TRBV18	TRBJ2-7	TGTGCCAGCTCACGGGCTGACAAGCCCTACGAGCAGTACTTC	CASSRADKPYEQYF
once	NA	TRBV6-1	TRBJ1-5	TGTGCCAGCAGGCCGGGTCCCAATCAGCCCCAGCATTTT	CASRPGPNQPQHF
once	NA	TRBV28	TRBJ1-5	TGTGTCAGCAGCGCCCAGGGGACCCAGCATTTT	CVSSAQGTQHF
NA	NA	TRBV10-3	TRBJ2-1	TGTGCCATCAGTGAGTCTGTCACCTCGGACCACAATGAGCAGTTCTTC	CAISESVTSDHNEQFF
NA	TRBD2	TRBV7-2	TRBJ2-5	TGTGCCAGCAGCGGCGCCACTAGCGGGGGCCCGAGGGAGACCCAGTACTTC	CASSGATSGGPRETQYF
NA	NA	TRBV7-2	TRBJ2-7	TGTGCCAGCAGCCCCGTAGGGGGATCGGAGTCGTACGAGCAGTACTTC	CASSPVGGSESYEQYF
NA	NA	TRBV6-1	TRBJ2-3	TGTGCCAGCAGGAACTTCGATCGGACTCACCCGCAGTATTTT	CASRNFDRTHPQYF
few	NA	TRBV7-9	TRBJ1-6	TGTGCCAGCAGCTTAATGGGGACTTCACCCCTCCACTTT	CASSLMGTSPLHF
NA	NA	TRBV7-8	TRBJ1-4	TGTGCCAGCAGCCCTAGCCCCGGGGAAAAACTGTTTTTT	CASSPSPGEKLFF
NA	TRBD2	TRBV19	TRBJ2-3	TGTGCCAGTAGAAGGACTAGCGGGGGGGCGGGAGATACGCAGTATTTT	CASRRTSGGAGDTQYF
NA	NA	TRBV5-4	TRBJ2-7	TGTGCCAGCAGCTTTGGGCTCACCTACGAGCAGTACTTC	CASSFGLTYEQYF
NA	NA	TRBV5-1	TRBJ2-5	TGCGCCAGCAGCAATCTGGAGGCCGGCCAAGAGACCCAGTACTTC	CASSNLEAGQETQYF
NA	NA	TRBV27	TRBJ1-6	TGTGCCAGCAGGTCCCCAAGGGGCGGGAATTCACCCCTCCACTTT	CASRSPRGGNSPLHF
NA	NA	TRBV7-9	TRBJ2-3	TGTGCCAGCAGCGTCCTGGATACGCAGTATTTT	CASSVLDTQYF
NA	NA	TRBV13	TRBJ1-6	TGTGCCAGCAGCTATACTGGGCAGTCCCATTCACCCCTCCACTTT	CASSYTGQSHSPLHF
NA	NA	TRBV15	TRBJ2-2	TGTGCCACCAGCAGGTCGGTCAGTTCTGTGCCCGGGGAGCTGTTTTTT	CATSRSVSSVPGELFF
NA	NA	TRBV7-9	TRBJ2-2	TGTGCCAGCAGCCTCCTGATGGGGGTCGGGGAGCTGTTTTTT	CASSLLMGVGELFF
once	NA	TRBV14	TRBJ2-1	TGTGCCAGCAGCCTGGACGGGAGCTCCTACAATGAGCAGTTCTTC	CASSLDGSSYNEQFF
few	NA	TRBV27	TRBJ2-3	TGTGCCAGCAGTTCGCCTTCCAGCATTAGCACAGATACGCAGTATTTT	CASSSPSSISTDTQYF
NA	TRBD2	TRBV9	TRBJ2-1	TGTGCCAGCAGCGCCCGACTAGCTCACCCCTACAATGAGCAGTTCTTC	CASSARLAHPYNEQFF